This paragraph covers one T cell receptor (beta chain) sequence. This sample is drawn from a study of shared clonotypes between healthy human individuals. Study details: The cohort comprised a couple of women and a few men. Their ages spanned 18 to 49 years.

Libraries were prepared by immunoSEQ multiplex PCR; TCRdb keeps only in-frame clonotypes and omits some of them. The table lists about 2,200,000 clones, 85% to 95% of them singletons. This CDR3 is 17 amino acids long. V dropped 5 bases and J dropped 0 bases, with 17 bases sitting between them. The germline CDR1 and CDR2 sequences are SEHNR and FQNEAQ (reference sequence). CD45RO-negative, CCR7-positively selected cells formed the naive CD8 fraction, excluding terminally differentiated effector memory CD45RA+ cells. Sequences were obtained from naive CD8+ T cells from PBMCs. The rearrangement uses TRBV7-9 and TRBJ2-4; either TRBD1 or TRBD2 may supply D (5 bases each). This clonotype originated in a man between 18 and 29 years old in good health. Some clones in this sample may be carry-over from other donors' samples. CDR3 region: CASSRGRAELAKNIQYF. DNA of the CDR3: TGTGCCAGCAGCCGGGGCAGGGCGGAACTAGCCAAAAACATTCAGTACTTC.